The 24 T cell receptor beta chains given below trace back to one sample, sequenced in a study of beta chain features in type 1 diabetes. Of the isolated RNA, all was reverse transcribed, and so the sequenced material was expressed TCRB transcripts. Measured with immunoSEQ multiplex PCR; TCRdb has only the in-frame clones, and not every one. Of more than 120,000 clones in the sample, less than 15% are singletons; the top ten hold less than 1.5%. Their target antigens are unknown. Notes on the study in general: Type 1 diabetes patients showed a moderate but significant shortening of TCRB CDR3s in all four CD4+ subsets.

The sequenced material came from central memory CD4+ T cells from blood. The receptors were sampled from a man between 18 and 29 years old with type 1 diabetes.

V and J are TRBV28 and TRBJ2-7, with unresolved D. In germline, CDR1 is MDHEN, CDR2 SYDVKM. Trimming pared 4 bases from V and 7 bases from J, leaving 11 bases between. The CDR3 runs 12 residues. This CDR3 is CASSSPPGEQYF. The CDR3 bases are TGTGCCAGCAGTTCCCCTCCTGGGGAGCAGTACTTC.

This clone has more than one count but fewer than ten. The gene calls are TRBV7-2 and TRBJ2-1, with TRBD1 as a possible D gene (5 bases). Germline values: CDR1 SGHTA, CDR2 FQGNSA. With 3 bases removed from V and 4 bases from J, the gap between germline ends came to 10 bases. This CDR3 region has 14 residues. DNA of the CDR3: TGTGCCAGCAGCTTGGGGCTAACGTACAATGAGCAGTTCTTC. It codes for CASSLGLTYNEQFF.

This clone was observed a handful of times. This sequence joins TRBV6-1 and TRBJ1-2; the match to TRBD1 covers 7 bases. The CDR3 runs to 14 residues. J gave up 7 bases and V 3 bases, and 8 bases lay outside the gene matches. The germline V gene has CDR1 MNHNS and CDR2 SASEGT. The CDR3 sequence: CASSERTGRPGYTF. The CDR3, as DNA: TGTGCCAGCAGTGAGAGGACAGGCCGACCTGGCTACACCTTC.

This clone occurred a few times. V usage is TRBV11-2 and J usage is TRBJ2-3, with 11 bases matching TRBD2. With V trimmed by 1 base and J by 0 bases, 0 bases remained unmatched. Per germline, CDR1 SGHAT and CDR2 FQNNGV. This CDR3 is 16 amino acids long. The chain's CDR3 is CASSLASGGSTDTQYF. The CDR3 nucleotides are TGTGCCAGCAGCTTAGCTAGCGGGGGGAGCACAGATACGCAGTATTTT.

This clone was counted between two and nine times. This rearrangement joins TRBV29-1 to TRBJ1-2; the D is unclear. Trimming stripped 6 bases from V and 1 base from J, with 6 bases between. The CDR3 is 11 amino acids. Germline CDR1 is SQVTM and CDR2 is ANQGSEA. The CDR3: CSVSDNYGYTF. The CDR3 nucleotides are TGCAGCGTGTCCGATAACTATGGCTACACCTTC.

This chain uses TRBV7-9 with TRBJ1-5; 12 bases are a match to TRBD1. CDR3 size: 15 residues. V lost 5 bases and J lost 7; bases outside the gene matches: 6. Germline CDR1 SEHNR, CDR2 FQNEAQ (reference sequence). The CDR3 protein is CASSPGTGGRQPQHF. As DNA, the CDR3 is TGTGCCAGCAGCCCCGGGACAGGGGGCAGGCAGCCCCAGCATTTT. The complete variable domain, with remaining parts taken from reference TRBV7-9 and TRBJ1-5, reads DTGVSQNPRHKITKRGQNVTFRCDPISEHNRLYWYRQTLGQGPEFLTYFQNEAQLEKSRLLSDRFSAERPKGSFSTLEIQRTEQGDSAMYLCASSPGTGGRQPQHFGDGTRLSIL.

This clone has just a few counts. The chain links TRBV7-9 to TRBJ2-3; the match to TRBD1 covers 9 bases. Trimming cost V 4 bases and J 5 bases; bases outside gene matches: 10. There are 16 residues in the CDR3. CDR1 is SEHNR, CDR2 FQNEAQ, per germline (reference sequence). The CDR3 protein is CASSSTNRGRVDTQYF. CDR3 nucleotides: TGTGCCAGCAGCTCCACCAACAGGGGGCGAGTAGATACGCAGTATTTT.

V usage is TRBV7-9 and J usage is TRBJ2-3; tentative D call: TRBD2 (6 bases). Germline CDR1 reads SEHNR; CDR2 reads FQNEAQ (reference sequence). This CDR3 has 18 residues. V shed 5 bases and J shed 2 bases, with 23 bases lying between them. In nucleotides, the CDR3 is TGTGCCAGCAGCCCCCCTCCCGCCTATGCGGGGCACACAGATACGCAGTATTTT. Translation: CASSPPPAYAGHTDTQYF.

This clone appeared many times. V gene TRBV29-1 combines with J gene TRBJ1-1, with D perhaps matching TRBD1 (6 bases). The CDR3 sequence is 11 residues long. The ends were cut back, 7 bases at V and 11 bases at J, with 17 bases in the middle. Germline V gene data show CDR1 as SQVTM and CDR2 as ANQGSEA. CDR3 amino acids: CSGNRAGGAFF. In nucleotides, the CDR3 is TGCAGCGGCAACAGGGCCGGAGGCGCTTTCTTT.

J is TRBJ1-2 and V is TRBV14, with 9 nucleotides matching TRBD1. V lost 5 bases, J lost 7 bases, and 11 bases stayed unmatched. The CDR3 extends over 15 amino acids. The germline V gene encodes CDR1 SGHDN and CDR2 FVKESK. The CDR3 DNA reads TGTGCCAGCAGCTTCGGACAGGGGTACTTCCGTGGCTACACCTTC. Its translation is CASSFGQGYFRGYTF.

This clone was recorded a few times. V is TRBV6-6 and J is TRBJ2-3, with TRBD2 identical over 11 bases. With 5 bases clipped from V and 5 bases from J, the junction kept 6 bases outside the gene matches. The CDR3 contains 15 residues. Looked up from germline, CDR1 is MNHNY and CDR2 is SVGAGI (reference sequence). The CDR3 DNA reads as TGTGCCAGCAGTGGGACTAGCGGCGGATTAGATACGCAGTATTTT. Amino acids: CASSGTSGGLDTQYF.

This chain connects TRBV4-2 to TRBJ2-7; TRBD1 matches at 7 bases. The CDR3 sequence is 15 residues long. V gave up 0 bases and J gave up 5 bases; unmatched junction bases: 7. Germline CDR1 and CDR2: LGHNA and YNFKEQ. The CDR3, as DNA: TGTGCCAGCAGCCAAGAGCTCCGGCAGGGGGACGAGCAGTACTTC. Protein sequence: CASSQELRQGDEQYF.

Ten or more counts support this clone. The chain couples TRBV7-9 to TRBJ1-5; no reliable D call. Per the germline V gene, CDR1 is SEHNR and CDR2 is FQNEAQ (reference sequence). V shed 5 bases and J shed 7 bases, with 9 bases lying between them. The CDR3 runs to 12 residues. CDR3: CASSLPGQPQHF. Here the CDR3 DNA reads TGTGCCAGCAGCCTTCCAGGACAGCCCCAGCATTTT.

This chain joins TRBV7-9 and TRBJ1-6; 8 nucleotides align to TRBD1. V lost 5 bases, J lost 6 bases, and 9 bases stayed unmatched. The CDR3 contains 16 residues. CDR1 is SEHNR and CDR2 is FQNEAQ in the germline V gene (reference sequence). The chain's CDR3 is CASSPTWTGSNSPLHF. CDR3 sequence (DNA): TGTGCCAGCAGCCCCACTTGGACAGGGTCTAATTCACCCCTCCACTTT.

This chain uses TRBV7-2 with TRBJ2-2; no clear D. Per germline, CDR1 SGHTA and CDR2 FQGNSA. V was cut by 2 bases and J by 5 bases, with 9 bases left in between. The CDR3 spans 14 residues. DNA for the CDR3: TGTGCCAGCAGCTTAATAGGAAGAACCGGGGAGCTGTTTTTT. Translated, it gives CASSLIGRTGELFF.

This clone was observed a few times. This same CDR3 is encoded by further DNA sequences in the sample. The rearrangement joins TRBV4-1 to TRBJ1-2; TRBD1 aligns across 10 bases. Unmatched junction bases numbered 7, after V lost 5 bases and J lost 4 bases. The CDR3 sequence is 15 residues long. Germline CDR1 and CDR2: MGHRA and YSYEKL. For the CDR3, the DNA is TGCGCCAGCAGCGCAGGGACAGGGGATACCTATGGCTACACCTTC. Protein sequence: CASSAGTGDTYGYTF.

This clone was seen more than once but under ten times. This chain uses TRBV28 with TRBJ1-1; D is possibly TRBD1 (5 bases). The CDR3 is 14 residues long. Looked up from germline, CDR1 is MDHEN and CDR2 is SYDVKM. V was cut by 4 bases and J by 1 base, with 10 bases left in between. The CDR3 DNA follows: TGTGCCAGCAGTTCCGGGGGGTGGAACACTGAAGCTTTCTTT. Translating it yields CASSSGGWNTEAFF.

V usage is TRBV5-1 and J usage is TRBJ2-5; D unclear. In germline, CDR1 is SGHRS, CDR2 YFSETQ. The CDR3 is made up of 12 amino acids. V was pared by 5 bases and J by 5 bases, with 10 bases between. DNA for the CDR3: TGCGCCAGCAGGCTTGGGCCGGAGACCCAGTACTTC. It yields the protein CASRLGPETQYF.

A few counts support this clone. The chain links TRBV28 to TRBJ1-5; 7 bases agree with TRBD1. Germline V CDR1 and CDR2: MDHEN, SYDVKM. CDR3 length: 15 amino acids. Losses at the gene ends were 2 bases for V and 5 bases for J; bases not matched to a gene: 6. The CDR3 spells CASSLGRTGHQPQHF. Here the CDR3 DNA reads TGTGCCAGCAGTTTAGGACGGACAGGCCATCAGCCCCAGCATTTT. Together with reference TRBV28 and TRBJ1-5, the CDR3 gives the full variable domain: DVKVTQSSRYLVKRTGEKVFLECVQDMDHENMFWYRQDPGLGLRLIYFSYDVKMKEKGDIPEGYSVSREKKERFSLILESASTNQTSMYLCASSLGRTGHQPQHFGDGTRLSIL.

The CDR3 is CASSRRDRAHEQFF. The CDR3 DNA follows: TGTGCCAGCAGCCGCAGAGACAGGGCCCATGAGCAGTTCTTC. The rearrangement links TRBV7-9 to TRBJ2-1, with 7 bases that match TRBD1. The V and J ends lost 5 bases and 8 bases, in that order; junction bases with no gene match: 9. This CDR3 contains 14 residues. Germline V CDR1 and CDR2: SEHNR, FQNEAQ (reference sequence).

Comment on this clone: Other DNA sequences in the same sample also yield this CDR3. The V and J genes are TRBV5-1 and TRBJ1-2; D is undetermined. Trimming pared 2 bases from V and 8 bases from J, leaving 13 bases between. The CDR3 extends over 13 amino acids. In germline, CDR1 is SGHRS, CDR2 YFSETQ. The CDR3 nucleotides are TGCGCCAGCAGCTTCGAGGGTACGGGCGGCTACACCTTC. Its translation is CASSFEGTGGYTF.

The chain links TRBV27 to TRBJ1-5; weak D call: TRBD1 (5 bases). This CDR3 spans 14 amino acids. Germline lookup yields CDR1 MNHEY and CDR2 SMNVEV (reference sequence). The germline V and J ends were trimmed by 6 bases and 2 bases, with 11 bases remaining between them. The CDR3 DNA reads as TGTGCCAGCAGGCCCGGGGGAGGCAATCAGCCCCAGCATTTT. Its protein is CASRPGGGNQPQHF.

V is TRBV20-1 and J is TRBJ1-5; no definite D call. Germline V gene sequence: CDR1 DFQATT, CDR2 SNEGSKA (reference sequence). The CDR3 has 11 amino acids. Trimming shortened V by 3 bases and J by 10 bases, and 10 bases separated the two germline ends. For the CDR3, the DNA is TGCAGTGCTAGGGCGGGGTTTCCCCAGCATTTT. It specifies CSARAGFPQHF.

The rearrangement joins TRBV7-2 to TRBJ2-4; D unresolved. This CDR3 has 13 amino acids. The V gene's germline CDR1 is SGHTA and CDR2 FQGNSA. Trimming took off 6 bases at V and 4 bases at J, with 10 bases between the two ends. CDR3 DNA sequence: TGTGCCAGCAGTGAGACCGTAAAAAACATTCAGTACTTC. Residues: CASSETVKNIQYF.